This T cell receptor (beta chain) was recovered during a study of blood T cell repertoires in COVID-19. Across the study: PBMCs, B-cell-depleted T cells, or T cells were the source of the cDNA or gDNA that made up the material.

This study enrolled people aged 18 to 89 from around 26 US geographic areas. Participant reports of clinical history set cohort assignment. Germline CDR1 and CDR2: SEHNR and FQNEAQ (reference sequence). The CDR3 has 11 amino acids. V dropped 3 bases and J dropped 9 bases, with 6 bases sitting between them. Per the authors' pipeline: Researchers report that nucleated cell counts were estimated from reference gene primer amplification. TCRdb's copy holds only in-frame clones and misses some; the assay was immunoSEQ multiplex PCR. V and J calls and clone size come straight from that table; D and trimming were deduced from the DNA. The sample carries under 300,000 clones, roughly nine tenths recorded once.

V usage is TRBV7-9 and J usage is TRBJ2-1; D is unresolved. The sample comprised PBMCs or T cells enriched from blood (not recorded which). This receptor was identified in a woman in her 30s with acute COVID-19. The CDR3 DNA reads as TGTGCCAGCAGCTTCAGTCTTGAGCAGTTCTTC. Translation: CASSFSLEQFF.